This is a list of T cell receptor beta chains from one sample in a study of glioma-infiltrating T cells after dendritic cell vaccination. Profiling relied on immunoSEQ multiplex PCR, and the TCRdb table lists in-frame clones only, not all of them. The sample lists 100,000 or so clones, almost 90% occurring once. The material was blood, obtained after dendritic cell vaccination. These TCRs come from a human donor with glioblastoma. Each CDR3 is given with its conserved first and last residue. D genes are given only for firm matches. Expanded clones get a size class; other rows say once, few or many, or leave the size out.

clone size | J gene | V gene | D gene | CDR3 DNA | CDR3 protein
NA | TRBJ1-3 | TRBV2 | NA | TGTGCCAGCAGCCAGGGGTGGGGAAACACCATATATTTT | CASSQGWGNTIYF
NA | TRBJ2-6 | TRBV27 | TRBD1 | TGTGCCAGCAGGATGACAGGGGGCAGTGGGGCCAACGTCCTGACTTTC | CASRMTGGSGANVLTF
NA | TRBJ1-1 | TRBV2 | TRBD1 | TGTGCCAGCAGTGCTGCGTCCAGGGGGACTGAAGCTTTCTTT | CASSAASRGTEAFF
NA | TRBJ2-3 | TRBV5-1 | TRBD1 | TGCGCCAGCAGCTTAGGACAGGGGGGCACAGATACGCAGTATTTT | CASSLGQGGTDTQYF
NA | TRBJ1-2 | TRBV10-3 | TRBD1 | TGTGCCATTCAGCCAGACAGGGGCAATGGCTACACCTTC | CAIQPDRGNGYTF
once | TRBJ2-1 | TRBV9 | NA | TGTGCCAGCAGCCCTGGGGGCGGGGGTGGGGCCTACAATGAGCAGTTCTTC | CASSPGGGGGAYNEQFF
NA | TRBJ1-2 | TRBV21-1 | NA | TGTGCCAGCAGCAACAGGGGGGAATATGGCTACACCTTC | CASSNRGEYGYTF
NA | TRBJ1-3 | TRBV9 | TRBD1 | TGTGCCAGCAGCGTAGACAGGGGAAGCTCTGGAAACACCATATATTTT | CASSVDRGSSGNTIYF
once | TRBJ1-2 | TRBV19 | NA | TGTGCCAGTAGTATATCCCGAACATCGTCAGGCTACACCTTC | CASSISRTSSGYTF
NA | TRBJ2-2 | TRBV19 | NA | TGTGCCAGCGAGACGGGGAACACCGGGGAGCTGTTTTTT | CASETGNTGELFF
NA | TRBJ2-1 | TRBV5-6 | TRBD2 | TGTGCCAGCAGCTTGGCTAGGACTAGCGGTAACAATGAGCAGTTCTTC | CASSLARTSGNNEQFF
NA | TRBJ2-7 | TRBV11-2 | TRBD2 | TGTGCCAGCAGCCTTCGAGGAGCGGGGGATTACGAGCAGTACTTC | CASSLRGAGDYEQYF
NA | TRBJ2-5 | TRBV5-6 | TRBD2 | TGTGCCAGCAGCCCCCTTAATGGACTAGCGGGGGAACAAGAGACCCAGTACTTC | CASSPLNGLAGEQETQYF
NA | TRBJ2-1 | TRBV12-1 | NA | TGTGCCAGCAGCTCTCCTCCGGGACTAGAGGGCAATGAGCAGTTCTTC | CASSSPPGLEGNEQFF
NA | TRBJ2-3 | TRBV6-1 | NA | TGTGCCAGCATCCGGGGCACAGATACGCAGTATTTT | CASIRGTDTQYF
NA | TRBJ1-5 | TRBV19 | NA | TGTGCCAGTAGTATAGATGCGCGGGGTCAGCCCCAGCATTTT | CASSIDARGQPQHF
NA | TRBJ2-2 | TRBV6-5 | TRBD2 | TGTGCCAGCACCTGGACTAGCGGACCCACCGGGGAGCTGTTTTTT | CASTWTSGPTGELFF
NA | TRBJ1-1 | TRBV19 | TRBD1 | TGTGCCTCCTCAGGACAGGCGAACACTGAAGCTTTCTTT | CASSGQANTEAFF
NA | TRBJ2-2 | TRBV10-1 | TRBD1 | TGCGCCAGCAGTGACTGGGGACAGAAGGAGCTGTTTTTT | CASSDWGQKELFF
NA | TRBJ2-7 | TRBV6-1 | NA | TGTGCCAGCAGTTCCAGACGGGGGGCCGAATACGAGCAGTACTTC | CASSSRRGAEYEQYF
NA | TRBJ1-2 | TRBV19 | TRBD1 | TGTGCCAGTAGTATGGGACAGGGAAGAGGAGACGGCTACACCTTC | CASSMGQGRGDGYTF
NA | TRBJ2-1 | TRBV7-9 | NA | TGTGCCAGCAGCTTTATTCACAATGAGCAGTTCTTC | CASSFIHNEQFF
once | TRBJ2-1 | TRBV30 | NA | TGTGCCTGGAGTGGGAGGGAGAGGTTGGATGAGCAGTTCTTC | CAWSGRERLDEQFF
NA | TRBJ1-1 | TRBV7-8 | NA | TGTGCCAGCAGCTTAACAGAAAACACTGAAGCTTTCTTT | CASSLTENTEAFF
NA | TRBJ2-7 | TRBV6-5 | NA | TGTGCCAGCCGCGTGGCAGGTGATTCCTACGAGCAGTACTTC | CASRVAGDSYEQYF
NA | TRBJ2-7 | TRBV2 | TRBD2 | TGTGCCAGCAGTGAAGAGACTAGCGGGAGACGGTACTTC | CASSEETSGRRYF
NA | TRBJ1-5 | TRBV21-1 | NA | TGTGCCAGCAGCAGTCGACAGACAAATCAGCCCCAGCATTTT | CASSSRQTNQPQHF
NA | TRBJ2-3 | TRBV7-2 | NA | TGTGCCAGCAGCTTAGGTCTCCCCACAGATACGCAGTATTTT | CASSLGLPTDTQYF
NA | TRBJ1-4 | TRBV19 | TRBD1 | TGTGCCAGTAGTACCTACCCCGGACAGGGAAGTGAAAAACTGTTTTTT | CASSTYPGQGSEKLFF
few | TRBJ2-1 | TRBV9 | TRBD2 | TGTGCCAGCAGCGTAGCTCAAGCGGGGGCCTACTTCAATGAGCAGTTCTTC | CASSVAQAGAYFNEQFF
NA | TRBJ2-5 | TRBV5-6 | TRBD1 | TGTGCCAGCTTTGGACAGGGGCCCGTGGAGACCCAGTACTTC | CASFGQGPVETQYF
NA | TRBJ1-3 | TRBV6-1 | NA | TGTGCCAGCAGGACCGGGGACTCTGGAAACACCATATATTTT | CASRTGDSGNTIYF
once | TRBJ1-6 | TRBV19 | TRBD1 | TGTGCCAGTAGTACCGGACAGGGGAATAATAATTCACCCCTCCACTTT | CASSTGQGNNNSPLHF
NA | TRBJ2-7 | TRBV6-1 | NA | TGTGCCAGCAGTGAAGCGCGGGGTAGCGAGCAGTACTTC | CASSEARGSEQYF
NA | TRBJ1-2 | TRBV2 | NA | TGTGCCAGCAGTCAGTATAGAGGATATAACTATGGCTACACCTTC | CASSQYRGYNYGYTF
NA | TRBJ1-3 | TRBV9 | NA | TGTGCCAGCAGCGACAATCTCGGGAGCACCATATATTTT | CASSDNLGSTIYF
NA | TRBJ2-5 | TRBV5-5 | NA | TGTGCCAGCAGTAGGGGGGGCTTAGAGACCCAGTACTTC | CASSRGGLETQYF
NA | TRBJ2-1 | TRBV6-6 | TRBD2 | TGTGCCAGCAGTTACTCTCTAGCGGGGGTATCGAATGAGCAGTTCTTC | CASSYSLAGVSNEQFF
NA | TRBJ1-1 | TRBV11-2 | NA | TGTGCCAGCAGTACTATAGTAAAAAGGAACACTGAAGCTTTCTTT | CASSTIVKRNTEAFF
once | TRBJ1-1 | TRBV19 | NA | TGTGCCAGTAGTGGGGCAGTCAACACTGAAGCTTTCTTT | CASSGAVNTEAFF
once | TRBJ2-7 | TRBV5-1 | TRBD2 | TGCGCCAGCAGTCCCCGGACTAGCGGGGGGAACGAGCAGTACTTC | CASSPRTSGGNEQYF
once | TRBJ2-3 | TRBV30 | TRBD2 | TGTGCCTGGAGACTAGCGGGGGGCACAGATACGCAGTATTTT | CAWRLAGGTDTQYF
NA | TRBJ1-2 | TRBV6-5 | TRBD1 | TGTGCCAGCAGTTTCCAGGGGACAGGGGGAGGCTACACCTTC | CASSFQGTGGGYTF
NA | TRBJ1-1 | TRBV10-3 | TRBD1 | TGTGCCATCAGCCCAGGGGGCGGGAACACTGAAGCTTTCTTT | CAISPGGGNTEAFF
NA | TRBJ1-1 | TRBV4-1 | NA | NA | CASSQYFGTHEAFF
NA | TRBJ2-7 | TRBV6-1 | NA | TGTGCCAGCAGTGACAGCCGACAGGACCGCTACGAGCAGTACTTC | CASSDSRQDRYEQYF
NA | TRBJ1-1 | TRBV18 | NA | TGTGCCAGCTCACCATACCCCGGGATCACGAACACTGAAGCTTTCTTT | CASSPYPGITNTEAFF
NA | TRBJ2-1 | TRBV9 | TRBD2 | TGTGCCAGCAGCGTAGGAGCTAGCGGGAGGGACTCCTACAATGAGCAGTTCTTC | CASSVGASGRDSYNEQFF
NA | TRBJ2-2 | TRBV18 | TRBD2 | TGTGCCAGCTCACCCGTTCCCGGGACTAGCGCGAACACCGGGGAGCTGTTTTTT | CASSPVPGTSANTGELFF
NA | TRBJ2-3 | TRBV18 | NA | TGTGCCAGCTCACCACCAAACTCAGATACGCAGTATTTT | CASSPPNSDTQYF
NA | TRBJ2-1 | TRBV5-1 | TRBD1 | TGCGCCAGCAGCCTTGGGACAGGGGCTTACAATGAGCAGTTCTTC | CASSLGTGAYNEQFF
NA | TRBJ2-1 | TRBV5-6 | TRBD2 | TGTGCCAGCAGCCGACAGACTAGCGGGGGGCTCAAGCAGTTCTTC | CASSRQTSGGLKQFF
once | TRBJ1-1 | TRBV11-2 | TRBD1 | TGTGCCAGCAGCGTACAGGGGGCGGGGAGCACTGAAGCTTTCTTT | CASSVQGAGSTEAFF
NA | TRBJ2-1 | TRBV10-2 | TRBD2 | TGCGCCAGCAGGGTTCTAGGGTGGGGGGGTGCCGATGAGCAGTTCTTC | CASRVLGWGGADEQFF
once | TRBJ1-1 | TRBV29-1 | NA | TGCAGCGTTGGACAGGCGAACACTGAAGCTTTCTTT | CSVGQANTEAFF
NA | TRBJ2-7 | TRBV7-9 | TRBD1 | TGTGCCAGCAGCTTGACGAGGACAGGGGAGCAGTACTTC | CASSLTRTGEQYF
NA | TRBJ2-5 | TRBV6-1 | TRBD2 | TGTGCCAGCAGGGTACTCGGGACTAGCGGGGAGACCCAGTACTTC | CASRVLGTSGETQYF
once | TRBJ2-3 | TRBV4-1 | NA | TGCGCCAGCAGCCAAGAGGAGGGTACGCAGTATTTT | CASSQEEGTQYF
NA | TRBJ1-2 | TRBV6-6 | TRBD1 | TGTGCCAGCAGTACCTACAGGGGGCGTAACAGGGGCTACACCTTC | CASSTYRGRNRGYTF